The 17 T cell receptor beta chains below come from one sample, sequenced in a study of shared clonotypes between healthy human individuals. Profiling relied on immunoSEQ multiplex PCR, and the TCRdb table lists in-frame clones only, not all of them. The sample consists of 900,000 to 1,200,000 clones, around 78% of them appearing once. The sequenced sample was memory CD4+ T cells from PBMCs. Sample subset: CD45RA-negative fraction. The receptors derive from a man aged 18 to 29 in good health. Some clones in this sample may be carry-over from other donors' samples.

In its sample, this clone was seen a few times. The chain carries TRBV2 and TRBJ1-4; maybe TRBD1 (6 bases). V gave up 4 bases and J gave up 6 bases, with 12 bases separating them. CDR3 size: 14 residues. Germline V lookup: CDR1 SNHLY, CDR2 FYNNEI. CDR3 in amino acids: CASSAQGPHEKLFF. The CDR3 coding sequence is TGTGCCAGCAGTGCCCAGGGGCCCCATGAAAAACTGTTTTTT. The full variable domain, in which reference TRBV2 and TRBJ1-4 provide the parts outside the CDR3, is EPEVTQTPSHQVTQMGQEVILRCVPISNHLYFYWYRQILGQKVEFLVSFYNNEISEKSEIFDDQFSVERPDGSNFTLKIRSTKLEDSAMYFCASSAQGPHEKLFFGSGTQLSVL.

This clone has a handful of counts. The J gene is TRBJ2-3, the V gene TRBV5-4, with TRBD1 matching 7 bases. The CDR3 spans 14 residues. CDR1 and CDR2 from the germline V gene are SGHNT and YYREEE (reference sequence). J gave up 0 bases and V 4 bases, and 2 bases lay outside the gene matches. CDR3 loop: CASSRDSSTDTQYF. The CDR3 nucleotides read TGTGCCAGCAGCCGGGACAGTAGCACAGATACGCAGTATTTT.

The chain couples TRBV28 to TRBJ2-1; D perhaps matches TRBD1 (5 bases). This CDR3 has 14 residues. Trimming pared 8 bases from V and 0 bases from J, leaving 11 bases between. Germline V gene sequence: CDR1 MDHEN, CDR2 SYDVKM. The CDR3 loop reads CASQGRSSYNEQFF. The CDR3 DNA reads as TGTGCCAGCCAGGGCCGCAGCTCCTACAATGAGCAGTTCTTC. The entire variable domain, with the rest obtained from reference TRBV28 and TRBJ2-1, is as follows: DVKVTQSSRYLVKRTGEKVFLECVQDMDHENMFWYRQDPGLGLRLIYFSYDVKMKEKGDIPEGYSVSREKKERFSLILESASTNQTSMYLCASQGRSSYNEQFFGPGTRLTVL.

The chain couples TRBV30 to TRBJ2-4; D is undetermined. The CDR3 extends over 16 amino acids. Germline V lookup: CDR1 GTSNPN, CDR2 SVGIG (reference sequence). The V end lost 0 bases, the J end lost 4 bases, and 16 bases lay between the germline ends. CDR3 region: CAWSVRSRRVKNIQYF. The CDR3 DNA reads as TGTGCCTGGAGTGTACGTAGCCGAAGGGTAAAAAACATTCAGTACTTC.

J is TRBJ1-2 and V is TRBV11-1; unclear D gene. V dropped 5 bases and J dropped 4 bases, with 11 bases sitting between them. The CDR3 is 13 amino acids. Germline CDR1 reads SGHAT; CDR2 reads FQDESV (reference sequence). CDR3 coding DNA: TGTGCCAGCAGCACTATGGGGATCTATGGCTACACCTTC. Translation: CASSTMGIYGYTF.

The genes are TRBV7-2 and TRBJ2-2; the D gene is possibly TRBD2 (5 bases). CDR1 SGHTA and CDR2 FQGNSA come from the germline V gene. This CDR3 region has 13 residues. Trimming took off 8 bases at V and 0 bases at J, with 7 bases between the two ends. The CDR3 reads CASERSNTGELFF. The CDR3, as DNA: TGTGCCAGCGAGCGGTCGAACACCGGGGAGCTGTTTTTT.

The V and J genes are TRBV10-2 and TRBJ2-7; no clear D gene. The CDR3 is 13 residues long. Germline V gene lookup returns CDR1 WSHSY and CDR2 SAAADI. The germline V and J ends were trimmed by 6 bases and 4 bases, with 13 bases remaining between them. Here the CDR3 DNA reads TGCGCCAGCAGACGACCGCTGGGATACGAGCAGTACTTC. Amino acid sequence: CASRRPLGYEQYF.

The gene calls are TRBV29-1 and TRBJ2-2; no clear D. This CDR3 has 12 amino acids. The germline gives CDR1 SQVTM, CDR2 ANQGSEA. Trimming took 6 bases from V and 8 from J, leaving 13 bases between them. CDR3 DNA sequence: TGCAGCGTCGGTTTTGAGTCGGGGGAGCTGTTTTTT. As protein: CSVGFESGELFF.

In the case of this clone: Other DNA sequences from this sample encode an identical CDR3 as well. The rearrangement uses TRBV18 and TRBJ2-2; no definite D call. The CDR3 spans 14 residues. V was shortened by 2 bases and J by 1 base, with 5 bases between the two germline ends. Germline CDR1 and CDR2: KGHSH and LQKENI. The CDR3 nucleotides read TGTGCCAGCTCACCAGAAAGGAACACCGGGGAGCTGTTTTTT. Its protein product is CASSPERNTGELFF.

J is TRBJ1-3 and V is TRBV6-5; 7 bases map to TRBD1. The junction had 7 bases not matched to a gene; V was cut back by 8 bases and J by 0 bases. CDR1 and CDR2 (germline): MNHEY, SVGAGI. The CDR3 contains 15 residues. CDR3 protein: CASLRGPTSGNTIYF. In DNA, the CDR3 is TGTGCCAGCCTTAGGGGGCCTACCTCTGGAAACACCATATATTTT.

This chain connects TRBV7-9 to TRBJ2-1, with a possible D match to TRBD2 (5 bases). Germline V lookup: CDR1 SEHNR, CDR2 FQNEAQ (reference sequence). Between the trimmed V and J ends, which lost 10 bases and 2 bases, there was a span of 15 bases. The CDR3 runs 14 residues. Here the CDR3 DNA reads TGTGCCACCCCAGGCTATAGCGCCTACAATGAGCAGTTCTTC. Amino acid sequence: CATPGYSAYNEQFF.

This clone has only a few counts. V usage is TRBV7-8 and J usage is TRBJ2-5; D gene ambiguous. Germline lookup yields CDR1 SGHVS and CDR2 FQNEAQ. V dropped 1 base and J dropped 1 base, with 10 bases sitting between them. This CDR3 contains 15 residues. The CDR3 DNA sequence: TGTGCCAGCAGCTTAGGGGCCAGCTTCCAAGAGACCCAGTACTTC. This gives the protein CASSLGASFQETQYF.

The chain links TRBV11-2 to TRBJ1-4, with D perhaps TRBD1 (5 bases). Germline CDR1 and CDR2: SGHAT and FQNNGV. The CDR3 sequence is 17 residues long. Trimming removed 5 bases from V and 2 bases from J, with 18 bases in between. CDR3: CASSGIGRGRTNEKLFF. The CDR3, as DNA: TGTGCCAGCAGCGGAATCGGACGGGGGAGGACTAATGAAAAACTGTTTTTT.

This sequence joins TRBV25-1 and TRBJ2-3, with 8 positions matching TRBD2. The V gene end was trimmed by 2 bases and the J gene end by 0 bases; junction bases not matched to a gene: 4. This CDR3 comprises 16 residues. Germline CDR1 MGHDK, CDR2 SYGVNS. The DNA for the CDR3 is TGTGCCAGCAGTGAAAGCGGGAGCTTAAGCACAGATACGCAGTATTTT. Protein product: CASSESGSLSTDTQYF.

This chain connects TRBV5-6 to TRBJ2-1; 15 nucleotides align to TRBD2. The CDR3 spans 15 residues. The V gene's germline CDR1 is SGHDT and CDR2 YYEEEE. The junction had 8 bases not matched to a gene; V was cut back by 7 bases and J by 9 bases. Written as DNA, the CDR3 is TGTGCCAGCGCCGACGGACTAGCGGGAGGGATTGAGCAGTTCTTC. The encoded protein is CASADGLAGGIEQFF.

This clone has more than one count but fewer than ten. CDR3 amino acids: CASSPGTAGEPQHF. CDR3 coding DNA: TGTGCCAGCAGCCCAGGGACCGCGGGGGAGCCCCAGCATTTT. The gene calls are TRBV9 and TRBJ1-5; TRBD1 might be the D (5 bases). CDR1 and CDR2 from the germline V gene are SGDLS and YYNGEE. This CDR3 spans 14 amino acids. With 4 bases removed from V and 8 bases from J, the gap between germline ends came to 16 bases.

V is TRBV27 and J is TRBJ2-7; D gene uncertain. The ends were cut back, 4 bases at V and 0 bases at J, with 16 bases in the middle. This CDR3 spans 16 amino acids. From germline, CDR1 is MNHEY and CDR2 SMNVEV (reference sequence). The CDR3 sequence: CASSSRPTHNSYEQYF. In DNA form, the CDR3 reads TGTGCCAGCAGTTCCCGGCCGACTCATAACTCCTACGAGCAGTACTTC.